This is a list of T cell receptor beta chains from one sample in a study of immune characterization of retroperitoneal liposarcoma. From the PCR reads, TCRdb called clonotypes with MiXCR, one entry per CDR3 protein. The table records 7,000 to 10,000 distinct CDR3 sequences, more than 40% of them present only once. The sequencing input was tumor tissue. The receptors were gathered from a male donor with retroperitoneal liposarcoma. CDR3s include the opening cysteine and the closing phenylalanine or tryptophan. The D gene is left open where the match is weak. Not all rows give a size; the values are once, few, many and, for expanded clones, a class.

V gene	D gene	J gene	CDR3 length	clone size	CDR3 protein	CDR3 DNA
TRBV6-1	TRBD2	TRBJ2-7	14	medium-sized	CASSYTQRGYEQYF	TGTGCCAGCAGTTATACCCAGCGGGGGTACGAGCAGTACTTC
TRBV6-1	TRBD2	TRBJ2-3	15	.	CASSYRGGALDTQYF	TGTGCCAGCAGTTATCGCGGGGGGGCGTTAGATACGCAGTATTTT
TRBV6-1	TRBD2	TRBJ2-7	15	.	CASSSGTSGSAEQYF	TGTGCCAGCAGTTCCGGGACTAGCGGGAGCGCTGAGCAGTACTTC
TRBV6-1	.	TRBJ1-1	12	.	CATQVGNTEAFF	TGTGCCACTCAGGTCGGGAACACTGAAGCTTTCTTT
TRBV6-1	TRBD1	TRBJ2-5	17	medium-sized	CASSEDRQGFFTETQYF	TGTGCCAGCAGTGAAGATCGACAGGGGTTTTTTACGGAGACCCAGTACTTC
TRBV11-1	TRBD2	TRBJ2-5	18	.	CASSLRGVAGGREETQYF	TGTGCCAGCAGCTTAAGAGGGGTAGCGGGAGGGCGCGAAGAGACCCAGTACTTC
TRBV6-6	TRBD1	TRBJ1-2	17	.	CASSYSPAMDRENGYTF	TGTGCCAGCAGTTACTCCCCCGCAATGGACAGGGAGAATGGCTACACCTTC
TRBV6-1	.	TRBJ2-1	14	medium-sized	CASSDQPIGYEQFF	TGTGCCAGCAGTGACCAGCCGATTGGTTACGAGCAGTTCTTC
TRBV6-6	TRBD1	TRBJ1-1	15	.	CASSYLSAGGPGAFF	TGTGCCAGCAGTTACTTGTCGGCAGGGGGTCCCGGGGCTTTCTTT
TRBV6-1	TRBD1	TRBJ2-3	12	few	CASSRQGYTQYF	TGTGCCAGCAGTAGACAGGGATATACGCAGTATTTT
TRBV12-3/TRBV12-4	.	TRBJ1-6	15	medium-sized	CASSLALQGISPLHF	TGTGCCAGCAGTTTAGCGCTCCAGGGGATCTCACCCCTCCACTTT
TRBV6-1	.	TRBJ2-7	14	medium-sized	CASKWNDGTYEQYF	TGTGCCAGCAAGTGGAACGACGGTACCTACGAGCAGTACTTC
TRBV11-2	.	TRBJ2-4	19	few	CASSLGGGSGDSSYNEQYF	TGTGCCAGCAGCTTAGGGGGTGGTAGCGGGGACAGCTCCTACAATGAGCAGTACTTC
TRBV7-2	.	TRBJ2-2	13	once	CASSSSGPGELFF	TGTGCCAGCAGCTCTAGTGGTCCCGGGGAGCTGTTTTTT
TRBV27	TRBD2	TRBJ2-7	16	.	CASSLSGGTSGREQYF	TGTGCCAGCAGTTTGTCAGGGGGGACTAGCGGGAGGGAGCAGTACTTC
TRBV6-1	.	TRBJ1-2	12	.	CASRDTNYGYTF	TGTGCCAGCCGGGACACGAACTATGGCTACACCTTC
TRBV6-1	TRBD1	TRBJ2-1	14	.	CASRLQGAKETQFF	TGTGCCAGCAGACTACAGGGGGCCAAAGAGACCCAGTTCTTC
TRBV6-4	TRBD2	TRBJ2-1	15	.	CASTLSGTSVYEQFF	TGTGCCAGCACCCTCTCCGGGACTAGCGTCTACGAGCAGTTCTTC
TRBV6-1	.	TRBJ1-6	12	few	CASRVSNSPLHF	TGTGCCAGCAGGGTCAGCAATTCACCCCTCCACTTT
TRBV6-1	.	TRBJ2-4	14	.	CASSEVVGGFEQYF	TGTGCCAGCAGTGAAGTGGTGGGCGGCTTTGAGCAGTACTTC
TRBV12-3/TRBV12-4	TRBD2	TRBJ2-1	16	.	CASSTPGLAGIVEQFF	TGTGCCAGCAGTACCCCGGGACTAGCGGGGATTGTTGAGCAGTTCTTC
TRBV12-3/TRBV12-4	.	TRBJ2-1	18	.	CASTFRTRGISSYNEQFF	TGTGCCAGCACCTTCCGGACCCGAGGGATTAGCTCCTACAATGAGCAGTTCTTC
TRBV6-6	.	TRBJ2-2	12	.	CASSSALGELFF	TGTGCCAGCAGTTCCGCGCTCGGGGAGCTGTTTTTT
TRBV6-5	.	TRBJ2-1	12	.	CASSYAAYEQFF	TGTGCCAGCAGTTACGCCGCCTACGAGCAGTTCTTC
TRBV12-3/TRBV12-4	TRBD2	TRBJ2-1	15	.	CASRGTSGNYNEQFF	TGTGCCAGCAGGGGGACTAGCGGGAACTACAATGAGCAGTTCTTC
TRBV11-2	TRBD1	TRBJ2-1	16	few	CASSLEWTGGRSEQFF	TGTGCCAGCAGCTTAGAGTGGACAGGGGGTCGGAGTGAGCAGTTCTTC
TRBV7-3	TRBD2	TRBJ2-3	17	few	CASSLTGLARSTDTQYF	TGTGCCAGCAGCTTAACGGGACTAGCGCGGAGCACAGATACGCAGTATTTT
TRBV12-3/TRBV12-4	.	TRBJ2-1	12	medium-sized	CASRLLGGEQFF	TGTGCCAGCAGGCTTCTAGGAGGTGAGCAGTTCTTC
TRBV12-3/TRBV12-4	.	TRBJ1-1	13	few	CASSSGPNTEAFF	TGTGCCAGCAGCTCGGGTCCGAACACTGAAGCTTTCTTT
TRBV27	.	TRBJ2-2	15	.	CASSLERQGSGELFF	TGTGCCAGCAGTTTAGAACGGCAGGGGAGCGGGGAGCTGTTTTTT
TRBV6-5	.	TRBJ2-1	14	.	CASSYSEGAGEQFF	TGTGCCAGCAGTTACTCGGAGGGGGCTGGGGAGCAGTTCTTC
TRBV10-3	.	TRBJ2-3	15	.	CAITTSPASTDTQYF	TGTGCCATCACTACCTCCCCGGCGAGCACAGATACGCAGTATTTT
TRBV6-5	.	TRBJ1-5	12	.	CASTMSRGPQHF	TGTGCCAGCACTATGTCGCGGGGGCCCCAGCATTTT
TRBV12-3/TRBV12-4	.	TRBJ2-6	15	.	CASKGRSSGANVLTF	TGTGCCAGCAAGGGACGTTCCTCTGGGGCCAACGTCCTGACTTTC
TRBV12-3/TRBV12-4	TRBD2	TRBJ2-7	13	.	CASRGGGAGEQYF	TGTGCCAGCAGAGGCGGGGGGGCCGGTGAGCAGTACTTC
TRBV28	.	TRBJ2-1	13	few	CASSKRSRIEQFF	TGTGCCAGCTCAAAAAGGAGTAGGATAGAGCAGTTCTTC
TRBV12-3/TRBV12-4	.	TRBJ2-1	14	medium-sized	CASSLDWLPYEQFF	TGTGCCAGCAGCCTGGACTGGCTACCCTACGAGCAGTTCTTC
TRBV6-5	TRBD2	TRBJ2-2	17	.	CASSYSPSGRGAGELFF	TGTGCCAGCAGTTACTCCCCTAGCGGGAGAGGGGCCGGGGAGCTGTTTTTT
TRBV6-1	.	TRBJ1-1	15	.	CASSEEKGRNTEAFF	TGTGCCAGCAGTGAAGAAAAGGGTCGGAACACTGAAGCTTTCTTT